The next 29 T cell receptor beta chains were all read from a single sample in a study of blood T cell repertoires in COVID-19. Generated by immunoSEQ multiplex PCR, the TCRdb table keeps only in-frame clones and is missing some. The data hold about 380,000 clones, with roughly 91% observed a single time. The source material was PBMCs or T cells enriched from blood (not recorded which). The receptors here all came from a woman between 18 and 29 years old who had recovered from COVID-19.

This clone has only a few counts. This chain links TRBV2 with TRBJ2-1; 11 bases align to TRBD1. The CDR3 contains 13 residues. Germline loops: CDR1 SNHLY, CDR2 FYNNEI. Germline trimming cut 7 bases from V and 8 bases from J; bases unmatched to any gene: 4. CDR3 sequence (DNA): TGTGCCAGCATTGGGACAGGGGGAGATGAGCAGTTCTTC. Translation: CASIGTGGDEQFF.

There are a few counts of this clone. The chain carries TRBV5-8 and TRBJ2-5; no reliable D call. The CDR3 runs to 12 residues. Trimming removed 3 bases from V and 5 bases from J, with 8 bases in between. Per the germline V gene, CDR1 is SGHTS and CDR2 is YDEGEE. The CDR3 nucleotides read TGTGCCAGCAGCTCTCCCCCGGAGACCCAGTACTTC. Protein sequence: CASSSPPETQYF.

This chain uses TRBV19 with TRBJ1-1; D ambiguous. The CDR3 is 14 amino acids. CDR1 LNHDA and CDR2 SQIVND come from the germline V gene (reference sequence). Between the trimmed V and J ends, which lost 5 bases and 3 bases, there was a span of 13 bases. The CDR3 sequence is CASSPSRGYTEAFF. The CDR3 coding sequence is TGTGCCAGTAGTCCCTCCCGAGGGTACACTGAAGCTTTCTTT. The full variable domain, rest sourced from reference TRBV19 and TRBJ1-1, is DGGITQSPKYLFRKEGQNVTLSCEQNLNHDAMYWYRQDPGQGLRLIYYSQIVNDFQKGDIAEGYSVSREKKESFPLTVTSAQKNPTAFYLCASSPSRGYTEAFFGQGTRLTVV.

This chain links TRBV5-1 with TRBJ2-2, with D possibly TRBD1 on 5 matching bases. V was pared by 0 bases and J by 6 bases, with 27 bases between. The CDR3 spans 20 residues. Germline V CDR1 and CDR2: SGHRS, YFSETQ. CDR3 bases: TGCGCCAGCAGCTTGGCCCTACGCCTCGGTTCCGTAAGGGGCGCCGGGGAGCTGTTTTTT. Translated: CASSLALRLGSVRGAGELFF.

This clone has more than one count but fewer than ten. The chain couples TRBV5-1 to TRBJ1-6; 7 bases line up with TRBD1. The CDR3 is 13 residues long. Trimming cost V 5 bases and J 8 bases; bases outside gene matches: 4. Looked up from germline, CDR1 is SGHRS and CDR2 is YFSETQ. The CDR3 is CASSQGGDSPLHF. CDR3 coding DNA: TGCGCCAGCAGTCAAGGGGGCGATTCACCCCTCCACTTT.

The rearrangement links TRBV19 to TRBJ2-1, with 8 positions matching TRBD1. This CDR3 is built from 14 residues. Germline trimming cut 5 bases from V and 8 bases from J; bases unmatched to any gene: 8. The germline CDR1 and CDR2 sequences are LNHDA and SQIVND (reference sequence). The chain's CDR3 is CASSEDRETDEQFF. DNA of the CDR3: TGTGCCAGTAGTGAGGACAGGGAGACCGATGAGCAGTTCTTC.

This chain links TRBV18 with TRBJ2-3; weak D call: TRBD2 (6 bases). Germline V gives CDR1 KGHSH, CDR2 LQKENI. The CDR3 loop spans 13 amino acids. V shed 4 bases and J shed 6 bases, with 11 bases lying between them. CDR3 nucleotides: TGTGCCAGCTCACGCGGGACGGATGATACGCAGTATTTT. The encoded protein is CASSRGTDDTQYF.

The V call is TRBV4-3, the J call TRBJ1-1; 9 bases line up with TRBD1. This CDR3 contains 15 residues. Germline V gives CDR1 LGHNA, CDR2 YSLEER. After removal of 4 bases from V and 5 bases from J, the junction contained 8 bases not matched to a gene. CDR3: CASSRRGTGKTEAFF. CDR3 DNA sequence: TGCGCCAGCAGCCGACGAGGGACAGGGAAGACTGAAGCTTTCTTT.

J is TRBJ1-2 and V is TRBV18, with 8 positions matching TRBD1. The CDR3 has 17 amino acids. V dropped 0 bases and J dropped 4; count of bases not matched to a gene: 10. Germline assignment: CDR1 KGHSH and CDR2 LQKENI. The CDR3 reads CASSPPGQVAIPYGYTF. DNA of the CDR3: TGTGCCAGCTCACCACCGGGACAGGTAGCCATCCCCTATGGCTACACCTTC.

The chain joins TRBV10-3 to TRBJ2-5; D gene uncertain. V dropped 0 bases and J dropped 4 bases, with 6 bases sitting between them. The CDR3 has 13 amino acids. Germline V gene sequence: CDR1 ENHRY, CDR2 SYGVKD. CDR3 sequence reads: CAISESPVETQYF. The DNA of the CDR3 is TGTGCCATCAGTGAGTCTCCAGTAGAGACCCAGTACTTC.

This chain uses TRBV6-2 or TRBV6-3 with TRBJ2-3; D might be TRBD2 (5 bases). This CDR3 contains 12 residues. Germline CDR1 MNHEY, CDR2 SVGEGT. Trimming cost V 5 bases and J 7 bases, with 10 bases left between them. This CDR3 is CASSSSGNTQYF. The CDR3 DNA follows: TGTGCCAGCAGTAGCTCCGGGAATACGCAGTATTTT.

Here the CDR3 DNA reads TGTGCCTGGAGTGAGTTGGAGAACGAAAAACTGTTTTTT. Residues: CAWSELENEKLFF. The chain is built from TRBV30 and TRBJ1-4; no firm D call. Germline assignment: CDR1 GTSNPN and CDR2 SVGIG (reference sequence). V was shortened by 1 base and J by 8 bases, with 11 bases between the two germline ends. The CDR3 is 13 residues long.

The genes are TRBV18 and TRBJ2-1; tentatively, D is TRBD1 (6 bases). V was cut by 6 bases and J by 4 bases, with 13 bases left in between. Germline loops: CDR1 KGHSH, CDR2 LQKENI. The CDR3 runs 14 residues. CDR3 coding DNA: TGTGCCAGCTCCATACAGGGAATGTACAATGAGCAGTTCTTC. It specifies CASSIQGMYNEQFF.

The chain is built from TRBV24-1 and TRBJ2-2; 7 bases align to TRBD2. Germline trimming cut 6 bases from V and 6 bases from J; bases unmatched to any gene: 6. The CDR3 runs 14 residues. Germline V gene lookup returns CDR1 KGHDR and CDR2 SFDVKD. This chain's CDR3 is CATSPGRVPGELFF. The DNA for the CDR3 is TGTGCCACCAGTCCAGGGAGGGTTCCCGGGGAGCTGTTTTTT.

A few counts support this clone. The rearrangement uses TRBV6-2 or TRBV6-3 and TRBJ2-2, with 8 bases that match TRBD2. The CDR3 extends over 16 amino acids. Germline assignment: CDR1 MNHEY and CDR2 SVGEGT. Trimming took 2 bases from V and 4 from J; bases not matched to a gene: 6. This chain's CDR3 is CASSYLGGAGTGELFF. Here the CDR3 DNA reads TGTGCCAGCAGTTACCTCGGGGGGGCAGGCACCGGGGAGCTGTTTTTT.

The chain links TRBV11-2 to TRBJ1-6; 8 nucleotides agree with TRBD1. Germline V gives CDR1 SGHAT, CDR2 FQNNGV. The CDR3 consists of 14 residues. With 6 bases clipped from V and 10 bases from J, the junction kept 8 bases outside the gene matches. The CDR3 sequence is CASRGQGRPSPLHF. The DNA for the CDR3 is TGTGCCAGCAGAGGACAGGGTAGGCCGTCACCCCTCCACTTT.

The gene calls are TRBV28 and TRBJ2-1; tentatively, D is TRBD2 (5 bases). V lost 7 bases and J 15 bases, leaving 16 bases between the germline ends. CDR1 is MDHEN, CDR2 SYDVKM, per germline. The CDR3 is made up of 11 amino acids. CDR3 protein: CASTDGVGRFF. CDR3 bases: TGTGCCAGCACCGATGGAGTTGGGAGGTTCTTC.

This clone came up a few times. The chain recombines TRBV3-1 (or the pseudogene TRBV3-2) with TRBJ1-1, with D tentatively TRBD1 (5 bases). With 4 bases removed from V and 5 bases from J, the gap between germline ends came to 11 bases. This CDR3 is built from 13 residues. Germline CDR1 reads LGHDT; CDR2 reads YNNKEL (reference sequence). CDR3 loop: CASSRRPGTEAFF. CDR3 in DNA: TGTGCCAGCAGCCGAAGACCAGGGACTGAAGCTTTCTTT.

This sequence joins TRBV12-5 and TRBJ1-5, with TRBD1 matching 8 bases. J gave up 5 bases and V 7 bases, and 7 bases lay outside the gene matches. From germline, CDR1 is LGHNT and CDR2 FRNRAP. This CDR3 has 14 amino acids. The CDR3 reads CASATDREDQPQHF. CDR3 DNA: TGTGCTAGTGCCACGGACAGGGAGGATCAGCCCCAGCATTTT.

J is TRBJ2-1 and V is TRBV27; possibly TRBD1 for D (6 bases). The V end lost 2 bases, the J end lost 7 bases, and 12 bases lay between the germline ends. CDR1 and CDR2 (germline): MNHEY, SMNVEV (reference sequence). The CDR3 covers 14 residues. CDR3 coding DNA: TGTGCCAGCAGTTTAAGGGGTCAGGGGAATGAGCAGTTCTTC. Translated: CASSLRGQGNEQFF.

The CDR3 DNA sequence: TGTGCCAGCAGCGCCCCGGGGCGGGGCTCAAACCTAGCTACGCAGTATTTT. As protein: CASSAPGRGSNLATQYF. The J gene is TRBJ2-3, the V gene TRBV9; tentatively, D is TRBD2 (6 bases). CDR3 length equals 17 residues. Germline V gene data show CDR1 as SGDLS and CDR2 as YYNGEE. V was cut by 3 bases and J by 8 bases, with 25 bases left in between.

The rearrangement links TRBV10-1 to TRBJ1-1, with 10 bases identical to TRBD1. J gave up 0 bases and V 7 bases, and 5 bases lay outside the gene matches. CDR1 is WNHNN, CDR2 SYGVQD, per germline (reference sequence). The CDR3 sequence is 15 residues long. The CDR3 protein is CASTTGGRMNTEAFF. The CDR3 DNA reads as TGCGCCAGCACGACAGGGGGCCGTATGAACACTGAAGCTTTCTTT.

The chain recombines TRBV28 with TRBJ1-4; 7 nucleotides align to TRBD1. V shed 3 bases, J shed 6 bases, and the junction held 4 bases outside the gene matches. Germline V gives CDR1 MDHEN, CDR2 SYDVKM. There are 14 residues in the CDR3. CDR3 protein: CASSFTGVDEKLFF. CDR3 DNA: TGTGCCAGCAGTTTTACAGGGGTCGATGAAAAACTGTTTTTT.

This clone has only one observation. At one boundary the junction diverges from the germline segment, which might be a read error. The chain combines TRBV4-3 with TRBJ1-1; maybe TRBD1 (5 bases). The CDR3 contains 15 residues. The V gene's germline CDR1 is LGHNA and CDR2 YSLEER. CDR3: CASSQDRQRNTGAFF. As DNA, the CDR3 is TGCGCCAGCAGCCAAGACCGACAGAGGAACACTGGAGCTTTCTTT.

This clone was counted once. The V gene is TRBV11-3, the J gene TRBJ1-2, with D perhaps matching TRBD1 (6 bases). V lost 0 bases and J 7 bases, leaving 9 bases between the germline ends. The CDR3 length is 13 residues. Per the germline V gene, CDR1 is SGHNT and CDR2 is YENEEA. The CDR3: CASSLDRGAGYTF. The DNA for the CDR3 is TGTGCCAGCAGCTTAGATCGGGGGGCTGGCTACACCTTC.

The chain links TRBV3-1 (or the pseudogene TRBV3-2) to TRBJ1-5; D is perhaps TRBD1 (5 bases). Germline V gene sequence: CDR1 LGHDT, CDR2 YNNKEL (reference sequence). V gave up 0 bases and J gave up 1 base, with 13 bases separating them. The CDR3 contains 17 residues. The CDR3 bases are TGTGCCAGCAGCCAAGATCGCGGGGGATGGAGCAATCAGCCCCAGCATTTT. Its translation is CASSQDRGGWSNQPQHF.

The chain is built from TRBV2 and TRBJ2-6; perhaps TRBD1 as D (5 bases). Germline values: CDR1 SNHLY, CDR2 FYNNEI. Between the trimmed V and J ends, which lost 2 bases and 2 bases, there was a span of 19 bases. The CDR3 is 19 residues long. The CDR3 DNA reads TGTGCCAGCAGTGAATCTAGAAAGGGGCTCGCGGCTGGGGCCAACGTCCTGACTTTC. It is translated as CASSESRKGLAAGANVLTF.

The chain couples TRBV7-9 to TRBJ1-2; D might be TRBD1 (5 bases). The germline V gene has CDR1 SEHNR and CDR2 FQNEAQ (reference sequence). Trimming took off 4 bases at V and 4 bases at J, with 16 bases between the two ends. This CDR3 contains 15 residues. The chain's CDR3 is CASSSETKGLYGYTF. Here the CDR3 DNA reads TGTGCCAGCAGCTCCGAGACAAAGGGGCTCTATGGCTACACCTTC.

V usage is TRBV4-3 and J usage is TRBJ1-2; 8 nucleotides line up with TRBD1. V shed 4 bases and J 1 base; nucleotides not matched to a gene: 11. The CDR3 is made up of 17 amino acids. The germline V gene has CDR1 LGHNA and CDR2 YSLEER. The CDR3 loop is CASSPLLTGAGNYGYTF. CDR3 sequence (DNA): TGCGCCAGCAGCCCCTTACTGACAGGGGCGGGTAACTATGGCTACACCTTC.